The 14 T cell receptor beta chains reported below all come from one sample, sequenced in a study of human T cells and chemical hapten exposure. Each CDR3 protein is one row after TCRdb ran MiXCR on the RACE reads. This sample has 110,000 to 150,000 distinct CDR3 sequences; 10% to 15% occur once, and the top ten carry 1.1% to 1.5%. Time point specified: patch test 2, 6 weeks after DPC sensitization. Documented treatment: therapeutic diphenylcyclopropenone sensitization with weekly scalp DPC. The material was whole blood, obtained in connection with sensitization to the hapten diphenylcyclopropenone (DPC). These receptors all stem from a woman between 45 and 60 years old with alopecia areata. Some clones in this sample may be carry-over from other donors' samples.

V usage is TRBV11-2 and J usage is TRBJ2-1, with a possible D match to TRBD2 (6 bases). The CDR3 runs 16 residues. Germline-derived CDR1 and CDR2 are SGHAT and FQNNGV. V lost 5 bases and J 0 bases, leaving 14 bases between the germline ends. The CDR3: CASSPGTVSSYNEQFF. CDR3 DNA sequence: TGTGCCAGCAGCCCTGGGACTGTTAGCTCCTACAATGAGCAGTTCTTC.

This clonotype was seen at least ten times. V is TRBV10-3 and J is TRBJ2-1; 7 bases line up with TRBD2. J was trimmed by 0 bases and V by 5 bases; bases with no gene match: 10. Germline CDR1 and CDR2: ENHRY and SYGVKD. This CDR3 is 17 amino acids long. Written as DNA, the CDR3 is TGTGCCATCAGTCTAGGGGCTAGCGGAACCTCCTACAATGAGCAGTTCTTC. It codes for CAISLGASGTSYNEQFF.

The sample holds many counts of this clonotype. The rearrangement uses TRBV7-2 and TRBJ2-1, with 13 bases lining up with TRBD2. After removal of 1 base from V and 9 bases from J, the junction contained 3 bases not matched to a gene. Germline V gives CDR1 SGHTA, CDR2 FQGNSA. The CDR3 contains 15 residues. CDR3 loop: CASSLVGLAGTEQFF. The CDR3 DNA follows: TGTGCCAGCAGCTTAGTGGGACTAGCGGGAACTGAGCAGTTCTTC.

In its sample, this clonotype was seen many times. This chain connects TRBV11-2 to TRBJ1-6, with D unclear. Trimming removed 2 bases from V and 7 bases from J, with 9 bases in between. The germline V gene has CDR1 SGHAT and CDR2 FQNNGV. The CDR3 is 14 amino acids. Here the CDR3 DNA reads TGTGCCAGCAGCTTACATAGTCCGAATTCACCCCTCCACTTT. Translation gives CASSLHSPNSPLHF.

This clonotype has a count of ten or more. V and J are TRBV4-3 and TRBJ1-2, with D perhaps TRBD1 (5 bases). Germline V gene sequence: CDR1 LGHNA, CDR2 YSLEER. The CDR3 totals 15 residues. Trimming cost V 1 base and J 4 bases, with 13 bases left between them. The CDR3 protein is CASSQVAGAGYGYTF. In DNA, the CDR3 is TGCGCCAGCAGCCAAGTCGCCGGGGCGGGCTATGGCTACACCTTC.

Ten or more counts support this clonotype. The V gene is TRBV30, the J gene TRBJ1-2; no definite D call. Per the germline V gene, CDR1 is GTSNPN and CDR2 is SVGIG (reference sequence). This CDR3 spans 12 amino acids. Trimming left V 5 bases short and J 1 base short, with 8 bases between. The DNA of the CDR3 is TGTGCCTGGGCGAGGGTTAACTATGGCTACACCTTC. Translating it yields CAWARVNYGYTF.

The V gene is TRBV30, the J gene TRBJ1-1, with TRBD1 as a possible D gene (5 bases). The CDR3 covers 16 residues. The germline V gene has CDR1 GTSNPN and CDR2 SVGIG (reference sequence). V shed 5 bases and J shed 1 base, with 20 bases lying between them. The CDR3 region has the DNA TGTGCCTGGGATTGGGGGACCAACGGGCCGAACACTGAAGCTTTCTTT. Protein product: CAWDWGTNGPNTEAFF. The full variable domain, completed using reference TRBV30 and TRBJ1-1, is SQTIHQWPATLVQPVGSPLSLECTVEGTSNPNLYWYRQAAGRGLQLLFYSVGIGQISSEVPQNLSASRPQDRQFILSSKKLLLSDSGFYLCAWDWGTNGPNTEAFFGQGTRLTVV.

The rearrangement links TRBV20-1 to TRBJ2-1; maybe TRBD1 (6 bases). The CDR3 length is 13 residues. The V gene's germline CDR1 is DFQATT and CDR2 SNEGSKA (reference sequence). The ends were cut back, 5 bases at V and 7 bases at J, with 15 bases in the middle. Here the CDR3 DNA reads TGCAGTGCTCCCCCACAGGGAGAGAATGAGCAGTTCTTC. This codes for CSAPPQGENEQFF.

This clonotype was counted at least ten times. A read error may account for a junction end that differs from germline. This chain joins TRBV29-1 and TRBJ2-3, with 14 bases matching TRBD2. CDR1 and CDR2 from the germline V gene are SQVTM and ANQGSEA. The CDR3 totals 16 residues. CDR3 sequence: CSVETRLAGGTDTQFF. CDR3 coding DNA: TGCAGCGTTGAAACGCGACTAGCGGGAGGGACAGATACGCAGTTTTTT.

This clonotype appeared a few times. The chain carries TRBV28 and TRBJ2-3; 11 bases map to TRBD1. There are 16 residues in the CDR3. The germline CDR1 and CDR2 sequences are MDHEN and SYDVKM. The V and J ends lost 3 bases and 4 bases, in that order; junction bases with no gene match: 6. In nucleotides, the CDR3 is TGTGCCAGCAGTTTGGAGGGACAGGGGGTCTCAGATACGCAGTATTTT. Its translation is CASSLEGQGVSDTQYF.

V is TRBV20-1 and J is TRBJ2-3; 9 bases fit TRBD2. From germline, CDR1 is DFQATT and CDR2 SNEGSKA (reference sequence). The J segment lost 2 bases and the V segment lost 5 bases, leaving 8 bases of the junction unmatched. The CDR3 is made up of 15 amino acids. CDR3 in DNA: TGCAGTGCTTCGTCTAGCGGGACTAACACAGATACGCAGTATTTT. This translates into CSASSSGTNTDTQYF.

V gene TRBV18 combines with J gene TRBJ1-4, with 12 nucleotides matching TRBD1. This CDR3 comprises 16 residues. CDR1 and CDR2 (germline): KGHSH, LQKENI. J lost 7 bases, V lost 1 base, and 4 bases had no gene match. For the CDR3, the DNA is TGTGCCAGCTCACCACGGGACAGGGGGCGAAGTGAAAAACTGTTTTTT. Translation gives CASSPRDRGRSEKLFF.

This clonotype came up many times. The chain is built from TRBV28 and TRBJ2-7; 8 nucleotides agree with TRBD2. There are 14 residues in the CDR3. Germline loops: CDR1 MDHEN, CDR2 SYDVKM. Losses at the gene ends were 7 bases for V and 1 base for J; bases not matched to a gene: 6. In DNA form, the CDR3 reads TGTGCCAGCACCCGGACTAGCCCATCCTACGAGCAGTACTTC. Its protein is CASTRTSPSYEQYF.

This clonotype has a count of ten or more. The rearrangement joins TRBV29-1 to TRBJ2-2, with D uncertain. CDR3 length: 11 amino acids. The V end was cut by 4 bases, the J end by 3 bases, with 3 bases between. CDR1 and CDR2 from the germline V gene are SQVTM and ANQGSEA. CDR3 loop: CSVADTGELFF. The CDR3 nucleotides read TGCAGCGTTGCGGACACCGGGGAGCTGTTTTTT.